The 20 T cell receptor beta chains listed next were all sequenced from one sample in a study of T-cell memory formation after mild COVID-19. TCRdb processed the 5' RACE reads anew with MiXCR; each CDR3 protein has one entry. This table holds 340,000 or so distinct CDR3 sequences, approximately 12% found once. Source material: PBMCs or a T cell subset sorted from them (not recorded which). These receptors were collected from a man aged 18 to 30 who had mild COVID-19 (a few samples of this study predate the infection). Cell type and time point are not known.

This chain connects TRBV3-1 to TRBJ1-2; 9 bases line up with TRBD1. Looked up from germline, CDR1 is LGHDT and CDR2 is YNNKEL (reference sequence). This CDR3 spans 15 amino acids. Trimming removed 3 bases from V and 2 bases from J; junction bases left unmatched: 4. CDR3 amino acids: CASSQWDRENYGYTF. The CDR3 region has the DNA TGTGCCAGCAGCCAGTGGGACAGGGAAAACTATGGCTACACCTTC.

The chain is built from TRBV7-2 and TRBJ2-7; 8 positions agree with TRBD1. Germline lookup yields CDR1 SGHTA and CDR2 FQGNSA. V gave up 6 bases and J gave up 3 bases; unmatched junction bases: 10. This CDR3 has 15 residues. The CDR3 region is CASRLGTGVYYEQYF. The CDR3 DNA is TGTGCCAGCAGACTAGGGACAGGTGTTTACTACGAGCAGTACTTC.

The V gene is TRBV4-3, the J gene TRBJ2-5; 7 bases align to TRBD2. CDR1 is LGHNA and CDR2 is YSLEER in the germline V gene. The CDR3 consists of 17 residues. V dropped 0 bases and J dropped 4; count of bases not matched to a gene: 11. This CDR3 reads CASSQDYSGGRGETQYF. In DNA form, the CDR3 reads TGCGCCAGCAGCCAAGATTATTCGGGGGGAAGGGGAGAGACCCAGTACTTC.

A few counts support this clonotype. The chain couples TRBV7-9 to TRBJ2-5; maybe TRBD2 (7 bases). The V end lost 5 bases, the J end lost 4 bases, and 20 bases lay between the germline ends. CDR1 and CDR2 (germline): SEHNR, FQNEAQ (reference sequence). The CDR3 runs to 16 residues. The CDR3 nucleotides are TGTGCCAGCAGCCCGTTGGCGGGGGCAGTTCCAGAGACCCAGTACTTC. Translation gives CASSPLAGAVPETQYF.

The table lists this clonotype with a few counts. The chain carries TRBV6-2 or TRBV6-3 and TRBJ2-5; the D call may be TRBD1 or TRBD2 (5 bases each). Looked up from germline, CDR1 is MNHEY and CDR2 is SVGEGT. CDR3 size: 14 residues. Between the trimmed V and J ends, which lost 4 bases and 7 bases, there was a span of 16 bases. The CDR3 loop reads CASSFNRTGGTQYF. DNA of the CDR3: TGTGCCAGCAGTTTTAACAGGACCGGAGGGACCCAGTACTTC.

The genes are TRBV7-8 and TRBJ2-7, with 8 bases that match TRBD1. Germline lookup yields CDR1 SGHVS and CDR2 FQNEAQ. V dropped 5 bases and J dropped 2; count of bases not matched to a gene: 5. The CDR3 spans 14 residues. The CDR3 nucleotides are TGTGCCAGCAGCGCCCGGGACAGGCCCTACGAGCAGTACTTC. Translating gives CASSARDRPYEQYF.

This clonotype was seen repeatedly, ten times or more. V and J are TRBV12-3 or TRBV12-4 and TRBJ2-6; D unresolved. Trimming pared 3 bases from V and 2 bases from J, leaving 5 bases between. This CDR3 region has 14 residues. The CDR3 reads CASSFWTGANVLTF. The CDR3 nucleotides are TGTGCCAGCAGTTTTTGGACTGGGGCCAACGTCCTGACTTTC.

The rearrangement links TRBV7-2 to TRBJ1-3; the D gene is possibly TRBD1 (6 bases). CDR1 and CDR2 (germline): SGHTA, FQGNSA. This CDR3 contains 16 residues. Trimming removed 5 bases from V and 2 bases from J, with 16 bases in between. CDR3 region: CASSARTGSPGNTIYF. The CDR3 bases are TGTGCCAGCAGCGCCCGTACAGGGTCCCCTGGAAACACCATATATTTT.

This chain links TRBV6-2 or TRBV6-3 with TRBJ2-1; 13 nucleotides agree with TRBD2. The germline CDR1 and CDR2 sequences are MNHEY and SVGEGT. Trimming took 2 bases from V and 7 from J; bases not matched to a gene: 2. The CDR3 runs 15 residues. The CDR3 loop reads CASSYPGLAGNEQFF. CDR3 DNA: TGTGCCAGCAGTTACCCGGGACTAGCGGGGAATGAGCAGTTCTTC.

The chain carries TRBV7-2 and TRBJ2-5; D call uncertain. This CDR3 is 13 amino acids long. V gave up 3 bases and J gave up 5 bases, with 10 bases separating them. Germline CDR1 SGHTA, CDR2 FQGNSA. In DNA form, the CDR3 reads TGTGCCAGCAGCTTCATTGGTGGGGAGACCCAGTACTTC. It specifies CASSFIGGETQYF.

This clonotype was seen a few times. CDR3 loop: CASSVESGANVLTF. The CDR3 coding sequence is TGTGCCAGCAGTGTGGAATCCGGGGCCAACGTCCTGACTTTC. The rearrangement joins TRBV11-3 to TRBJ2-6; no firm D call. There are 14 residues in the CDR3. The germline V and J ends were trimmed by 6 bases and 4 bases, with 10 bases remaining between them. CDR1 is SGHNT and CDR2 is YENEEA in the germline V gene.

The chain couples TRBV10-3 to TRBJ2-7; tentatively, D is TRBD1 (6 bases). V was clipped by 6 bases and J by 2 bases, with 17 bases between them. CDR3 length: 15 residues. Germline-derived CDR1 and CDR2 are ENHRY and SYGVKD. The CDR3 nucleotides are TGTGCCATCAGCCACGGTCAGGGGCACCCCTACGAGCAGTACTTC. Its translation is CAISHGQGHPYEQYF.

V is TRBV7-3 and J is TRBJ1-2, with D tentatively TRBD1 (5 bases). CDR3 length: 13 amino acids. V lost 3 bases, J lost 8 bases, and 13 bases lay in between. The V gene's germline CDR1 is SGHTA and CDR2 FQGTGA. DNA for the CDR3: TGTGCCAGCAGCTTCAGGGTTGGAGGAGGCTACACCTTC. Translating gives CASSFRVGGGYTF.

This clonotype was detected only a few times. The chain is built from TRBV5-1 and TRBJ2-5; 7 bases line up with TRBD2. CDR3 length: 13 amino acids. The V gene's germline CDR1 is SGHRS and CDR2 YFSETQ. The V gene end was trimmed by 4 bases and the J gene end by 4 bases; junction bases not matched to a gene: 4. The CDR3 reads CASSPGEGETQYF. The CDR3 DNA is TGCGCCAGCAGCCCGGGGGAGGGAGAGACCCAGTACTTC.

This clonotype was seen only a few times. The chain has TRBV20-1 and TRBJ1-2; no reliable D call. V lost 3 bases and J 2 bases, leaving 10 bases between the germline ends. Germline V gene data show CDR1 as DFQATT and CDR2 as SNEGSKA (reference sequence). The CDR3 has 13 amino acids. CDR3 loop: CSASDEGNYGYTF. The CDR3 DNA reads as TGCAGTGCTAGTGACGAGGGAAACTATGGCTACACCTTC.

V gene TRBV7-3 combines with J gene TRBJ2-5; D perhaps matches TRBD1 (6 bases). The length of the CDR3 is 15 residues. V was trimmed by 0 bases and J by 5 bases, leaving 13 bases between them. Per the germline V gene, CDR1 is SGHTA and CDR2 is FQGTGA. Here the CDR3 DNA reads TGTGCCAGCAGCTTAACGGCAGGGGAGTCGGAGACCCAGTACTTC. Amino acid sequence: CASSLTAGESETQYF. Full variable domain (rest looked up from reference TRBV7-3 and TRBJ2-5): GAGVSQTPSNKVTEKGKYVELRCDPISGHTALYWYRQSLGQGPEFLIYFQGTGAADDSGLPNDRFFAVRPEGSVSTLKIQRTERGDSAVYLCASSLTAGESETQYFGPGTRLLVL.

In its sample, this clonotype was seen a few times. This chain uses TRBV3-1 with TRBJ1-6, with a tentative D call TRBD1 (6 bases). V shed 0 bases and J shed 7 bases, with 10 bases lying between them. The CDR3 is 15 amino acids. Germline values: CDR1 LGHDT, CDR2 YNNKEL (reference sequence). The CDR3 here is CASSQEGAQNSPLHF. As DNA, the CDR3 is TGTGCCAGCAGCCAAGAGGGGGCCCAGAATTCACCCCTCCACTTT.

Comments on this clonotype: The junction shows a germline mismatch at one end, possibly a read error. The CDR3 nucleotides are TGCAGTGCTAATATACTAGCGCTTATCACAGATATGCAGTATTTT. Amino acid sequence: CSANILALITDMQYF. The rearrangement joins TRBV20-1 to TRBJ2-3; 7 bases fit TRBD2. Germline V gene sequence: CDR1 DFQATT, CDR2 SNEGSKA (reference sequence). This CDR3 has 15 amino acids.

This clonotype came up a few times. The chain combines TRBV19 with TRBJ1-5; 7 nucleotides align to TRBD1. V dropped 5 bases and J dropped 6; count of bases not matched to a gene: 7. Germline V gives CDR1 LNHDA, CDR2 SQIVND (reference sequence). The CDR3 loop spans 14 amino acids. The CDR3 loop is CASSPQGMFQPQHF. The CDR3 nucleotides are TGTGCCAGTAGTCCACAGGGGATGTTTCAGCCCCAGCATTTT.

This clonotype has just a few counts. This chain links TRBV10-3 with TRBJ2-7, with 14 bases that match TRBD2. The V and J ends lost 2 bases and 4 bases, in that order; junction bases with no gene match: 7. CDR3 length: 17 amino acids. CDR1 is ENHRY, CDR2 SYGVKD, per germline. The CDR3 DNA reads TGTGCCATCAGTGAGGGGACTAGCGGGGGAGAGTATTACGAGCAGTACTTC. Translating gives CAISEGTSGGEYYEQYF.